One sample yielded the 27 T cell receptor beta chains listed below, sequenced in a study of OX40 agonist ivuxolimab in advanced cancers. Clones were read by immunoSEQ multiplex PCR, and TCRdb kept only the in-frame ones, dropping some. The sample lists 90,000 to 100,000 clones; more than 95% were seen once. The specimen comprised CD4+ or CD8+ T cells sorted from blood, sampled in a trial of the OX40 agonist ivuxolimab. These receptor sequences come from an adult with an advanced solid tumor such as melanoma, head and neck, liver or kidney cancer.

The rearrangement links TRBV5-8 to TRBJ1-1; a possible D gene is TRBD1 (5 bases). CDR1 is SGHTS, CDR2 YDEGEE, per germline. The CDR3 spans 12 residues. Trimming shortened V by 2 bases and J by 6 bases, and 8 bases separated the two germline ends. CDR3: CASSLDSPEAFF. The CDR3 nucleotides read TGTGCCAGCAGCTTAGACAGTCCTGAAGCTTTCTTT. The full variable domain, with the rest looked up from reference TRBV5-8 and TRBJ1-1, is EAGVTQSPTHLIKTRGQQATLRCSPISGHTSVYWYQQALGLGLQFLLWYDEGEERNRGNFPPRFSGRQFPNYSSELNVNALELEDSALYLCASSLDSPEAFFGQGTRLTVV.

V gene TRBV15 combines with J gene TRBJ2-1; D gene ambiguous. Deletions cut 9 bases from V and 6 bases from J, with 24 bases between. There are 16 residues in the CDR3. Per the germline V gene, CDR1 is LNHNV and CDR2 is YYDKDF (reference sequence). CDR3 bases: TGTGCCACTACACCAGCTATATTGAGCGCCTCCAATGAGCAGTTCTTC. Translating it yields CATTPAILSASNEQFF. Combining the CDR3 with reference TRBV15 and TRBJ2-1 gives the whole variable domain DAMVIQNPRYQVTQFGKPVTLSCSQTLNHNVMYWYQQKSSQAPKLLFHYYDKDFNNEADTPDNFQSRRPNTSFCFLDIRSPGLGDTAMYLCATTPAILSASNEQFFGPGTRLTVL.

The chain links TRBV13 to TRBJ2-1, with unresolved D. Between the trimmed V and J ends, which lost 3 bases and 3 bases, there was a span of 12 bases. The CDR3 totals 15 residues. Germline V CDR1 and CDR2: PRHDT, FYEKMQ (reference sequence). The CDR3 sequence: CASSFQGRNYNEQFF. CDR3 DNA sequence: TGTGCCAGCAGCTTCCAAGGGCGGAACTACAATGAGCAGTTCTTC.

V gene TRBV7-9 combines with J gene TRBJ1-3, with 7 bases lining up with TRBD1. This CDR3 comprises 17 residues. CDR1 and CDR2 from the germline V gene are SEHNR and FQNEAQ (reference sequence). The junction had 10 bases not matched to a gene; V was cut back by 5 bases and J by 0 bases. CDR3 sequence reads: CASSMGTVYYSGNTIYF. The DNA for the CDR3 is TGTGCCAGCAGCATGGGGACAGTCTATTACTCTGGAAACACCATATATTTT.

The V gene is TRBV5-4, the J gene TRBJ1-2, with D perhaps TRBD1 (5 bases). The CDR3 is made up of 18 amino acids. CDR1 and CDR2 (germline): SGHNT, YYREEE (reference sequence). V lost 4 bases to trimming and J lost 2 bases, with 24 bases between them. The CDR3 coding sequence is TGTGCCAGCAGCGGCACTGGGATTCGCGAGGCAGGGAACTATGGCTACACCTTC. This codes for CASSGTGIREAGNYGYTF.

The chain carries TRBV29-1 and TRBJ1-2, with D possibly being TRBD1 (6 bases). CDR3 length equals 15 residues. V gave up 0 bases and J gave up 4 bases, with 15 bases separating them. Germline values: CDR1 SQVTM, CDR2 ANQGSEA. DNA for the CDR3: TGCAGCGTTGAAGATCTCGGGGGCGAGGTCTATGGCTACACCTTC. Its protein is CSVEDLGGEVYGYTF.

The chain is built from TRBV28 and TRBJ1-2; D might be TRBD1 (6 bases). V was trimmed by 4 bases and J by 4 bases, leaving 25 bases between them. The germline gives CDR1 MDHEN, CDR2 SYDVKM. This CDR3 is 18 amino acids long. The CDR3 sequence: CASSSLRGRGILPYGYTF. The CDR3 coding sequence is TGTGCCAGCAGTTCCCTCCGGGGCAGGGGAATCCTGCCCTATGGCTACACCTTC.

The V and J genes are TRBV7-2 and TRBJ2-5; 7 bases are shared with TRBD2. The V segment lost 5 bases and the J segment 5 bases; nucleotides outside the gene matches: 5. CDR3 size: 13 residues. The germline gives CDR1 SGHTA, CDR2 FQGNSA. In DNA, the CDR3 is TGTGCCAGCAGCGACCCCGGGGGGGAGACCCAGTACTTC. It encodes CASSDPGGETQYF.

V and J are TRBV7-9 and TRBJ2-7, with TRBD1 matching over 7 bases. Trimming cost V 1 base and J 4 bases; bases outside gene matches: 7. In germline, CDR1 is SEHNR, CDR2 FQNEAQ (reference sequence). This CDR3 contains 15 residues. The CDR3 DNA follows: TGTGCCAGCAGCTTAGGGACAGGAATTTTATACGAGCAGTACTTC. Protein product: CASSLGTGILYEQYF.

The chain carries TRBV4-1 and TRBJ2-7; D is perhaps TRBD1 (5 bases). Germline assignment: CDR1 MGHRA and CDR2 YSYEKL. Trimming removed 0 bases from V and 2 bases from J, with 11 bases in between. The CDR3 consists of 15 residues. This CDR3 reads CASSQEQDKPYEQYF. The CDR3, as DNA: TGCGCCAGCAGCCAAGAGCAGGACAAGCCCTACGAGCAGTACTTC.

The chain has TRBV7-6 and TRBJ1-5; tentative D call: TRBD1 (6 bases). The germline V and J ends were trimmed by 2 bases and 4 bases, with 12 bases remaining between them. CDR1 and CDR2 from the germline V gene are SGHVS and FNYEAQ. CDR3 size: 15 residues. The CDR3 bases are TGTGCCAGCAGCTTAACTCCCGACAGGAATCAGCCCCAGCATTTT. Protein: CASSLTPDRNQPQHF.

The count of this clone is one. The rearrangement links TRBV28 to TRBJ2-7; 7 bases fit TRBD2. Germline CDR1 MDHEN, CDR2 SYDVKM. Trimming at V came to 6 bases and at J to 3 bases, leaving 8 bases not matched to a gene. The CDR3 has 14 amino acids. The CDR3 DNA follows: TGTGCCAGCAGCCGGAGACTAGCAGACTACGAGCAGTACTTC. It translates to CASSRRLADYEQYF. The whole variable domain, remainder taken from reference TRBV28 and TRBJ2-7, is DVKVTQSSRYLVKRTGEKVFLECVQDMDHENMFWYRQDPGLGLRLIYFSYDVKMKEKGDIPEGYSVSREKKERFSLILESASTNQTSMYLCASSRRLADYEQYFGPGTRLTVT.

This chain uses TRBV19 with TRBJ1-5; 7 nucleotides align to TRBD1. Trimming at V came to 5 bases and at J to 4 bases, leaving 5 bases not matched to a gene. The CDR3 has 14 amino acids. From germline, CDR1 is LNHDA and CDR2 SQIVND (reference sequence). The CDR3 DNA follows: TGTGCCAGTAGTGCGGGACAGAAGAATCAGCCCCAGCATTTT. It codes for CASSAGQKNQPQHF.

V is TRBV7-3 and J is TRBJ2-3, with D possibly being TRBD2 (5 bases). Trimming left V 5 bases short and J 2 bases short, with 14 bases between. The V gene's germline CDR1 is SGHTA and CDR2 FQGTGA. CDR3 length: 15 amino acids. CDR3 amino acids: CASSPEGRSTDTQYF. CDR3 coding DNA: TGTGCCAGCAGCCCCGAGGGTCGTTCCACAGATACGCAGTATTTT.

A single count supports this clone. V is TRBV5-1 and J is TRBJ2-1; 9 positions agree with TRBD1. The CDR3 spans 14 residues. Germline assignment: CDR1 SGHRS and CDR2 YFSETQ. The J segment lost 8 bases and the V segment lost 7 bases, leaving 10 bases of the junction unmatched. The DNA for the CDR3 is TGCGCCAGCCGCTCCGGGACAGGGCTGGATGAGCAGTTCTTC. This codes for CASRSGTGLDEQFF.

The J gene is TRBJ2-7, the V gene TRBV5-4; D may be TRBD1 or TRBD2 (5 bases each). The CDR3 has 14 residues. The ends were cut back, 4 bases at V and 1 base at J, with 12 bases in the middle. The germline V gene has CDR1 SGHNT and CDR2 YYREEE (reference sequence). CDR3 bases: TGTGCCAGCAGCCCCCCGGGACCTTCCTACGAGCAGTACTTC. Amino acids: CASSPPGPSYEQYF.

This clone was counted once. This chain links TRBV9 with TRBJ2-5; either TRBD1 or TRBD2 may fit D (6 bases each). CDR1 and CDR2 (germline): SGDLS, YYNGEE. The CDR3 covers 14 residues. Trimming stripped 4 bases from V and 1 base from J, with 11 bases between. CDR3 amino acids: CASSLEGGQETQYF. DNA for the CDR3: TGTGCCAGCAGCCTAGAGGGGGGCCAAGAGACCCAGTACTTC.

This chain uses TRBV4-2 with TRBJ1-3; D is unclear. CDR3 length: 16 residues. Germline CDR1 reads LGHNA; CDR2 reads YNFKEQ. Trimming cost V 0 bases and J 0 bases, with 9 bases left between them. The CDR3 spells CASSQDGPNSGNTIYF. CDR3 DNA: TGTGCCAGCAGCCAAGATGGGCCGAACTCTGGAAACACCATATATTTT.

The genes are TRBV28 and TRBJ1-6, with TRBD1 identical over 7 bases. This CDR3 contains 16 residues. V trimming: 9 bases; J trimming: 8 bases; junction bases outside the gene matches: 16. CDR1 and CDR2 from the germline V gene are MDHEN and SYDVKM. The CDR3 sequence: CASTTPGGGLDSPLHF. CDR3 DNA sequence: TGTGCCAGTACCACCCCAGGAGGGGGCCTGGATTCACCCCTCCACTTT.

This chain connects TRBV6-1 to TRBJ2-1; D uncertain. The CDR3 totals 13 residues. Between the trimmed V and J ends, which lost 2 bases and 12 bases, there was a span of 14 bases. In germline, CDR1 is MNHNS, CDR2 SASEGT. CDR3 nucleotide sequence: TGTGCCAGCAGTGAACTGATAAGTTTTGGGCAGTTCTTC. It is translated as CASSELISFGQFF.

The chain carries TRBV5-1 and TRBJ2-7, with 12 positions matching TRBD1. V lost 5 bases and J lost 7; bases outside the gene matches: 16. Per germline, CDR1 SGHRS and CDR2 YFSETQ. This CDR3 region has 17 residues. The CDR3 region has the DNA TGCGCCAGCAGGACCGGGACAGGGGGCCACTATGGGCGGGAGCAGTACTTC. Protein: CASRTGTGGHYGREQYF. Looking up the rest from reference TRBV5-1 and TRBJ2-7 gives the full variable domain: KAGVTQTPRYLIKTRGQQVTLSCSPISGHRSVSWYQQTPGQGLQFLFEYFSETQRNKGNFPGRFSGRQFSNSRSEMNVSTLELGDSALYLCASRTGTGGHYGREQYFGPGTRLTVT.

The V gene is TRBV6-5, the J gene TRBJ1-1; D call uncertain. The CDR3 sequence is 15 residues long. Germline CDR1 and CDR2: MNHEY and SVGAGI. Trimming took 0 bases from V and 4 from J, leaving 12 bases between them. CDR3 coding DNA: TGTGCCAGCAGTTACTCTACCACCTTCGCCACTGAAGCTTTCTTT. As protein: CASSYSTTFATEAFF.

V usage is TRBV7-2 and J usage is TRBJ2-7, with no clear D. The CDR3 has 14 residues. Deletions cut 2 bases from V and 7 bases from J, with 15 bases between. Germline V gene data show CDR1 as SGHTA and CDR2 as FQGNSA. The CDR3, as DNA: TGTGCCAGCAGCTTAATTACTCTGGCGCAGGAGCAGTACTTC. It codes for CASSLITLAQEQYF.

The chain is built from TRBV11-2 and TRBJ1-1; no clear D gene. Between the trimmed V and J ends, which lost 3 bases and 0 bases, there was a span of 11 bases. The CDR3 is 15 amino acids. Germline lookup yields CDR1 SGHAT and CDR2 FQNNGV. The CDR3 spells CASSFTGGLNTEAFF. The DNA of the CDR3 is TGTGCCAGCAGCTTTACCGGCGGCTTGAACACTGAAGCTTTCTTT.

V is TRBV5-4 and J is TRBJ1-3; the match to TRBD1 covers 7 bases. The CDR3 consists of 15 residues. Germline V CDR1 and CDR2: SGHNT, YYREEE (reference sequence). The ends lost 3 bases at V and 4 bases at J; junction bases unmatched: 7. CDR3 residues: CASSSWTGSGNTIYF. The CDR3 nucleotides read TGTGCCAGCAGCTCGTGGACAGGTTCAGGAAACACCATATATTTT.

The chain couples TRBV28 to TRBJ1-2; 7 nucleotides agree with TRBD1. CDR1 is MDHEN and CDR2 is SYDVKM in the germline V gene. J was trimmed by 7 bases and V by 3 bases; bases with no gene match: 5. CDR3 length: 13 amino acids. For the CDR3, the DNA is TGTGCCAGCAGTTTCGACAGGGAGGGTGGCTACACCTTC. Its protein product is CASSFDREGGYTF.

V is TRBV5-4 and J is TRBJ2-7; 8 bases are shared with TRBD1. Germline CDR1 is SGHNT and CDR2 is YYREEE (reference sequence). The CDR3 runs to 13 residues. Trimming cost V 4 bases and J 7 bases; bases outside gene matches: 7. Here the CDR3 reads CASSVAGGAEQYF. For the CDR3, the DNA is TGTGCCAGCAGCGTCGCAGGGGGCGCGGAGCAGTACTTC.